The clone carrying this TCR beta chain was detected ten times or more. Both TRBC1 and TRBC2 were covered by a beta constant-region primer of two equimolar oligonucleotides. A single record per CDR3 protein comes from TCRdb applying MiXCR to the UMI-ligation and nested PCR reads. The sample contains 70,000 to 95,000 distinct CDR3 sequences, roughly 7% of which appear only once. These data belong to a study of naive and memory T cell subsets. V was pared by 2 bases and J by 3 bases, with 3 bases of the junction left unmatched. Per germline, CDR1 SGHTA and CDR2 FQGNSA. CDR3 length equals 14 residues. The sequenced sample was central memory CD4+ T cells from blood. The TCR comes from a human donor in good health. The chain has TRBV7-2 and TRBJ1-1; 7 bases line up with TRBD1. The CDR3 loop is CASSLNRGDTEAFF. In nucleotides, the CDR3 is TGTGCCAGCAGCTTAAACAGGGGCGACACTGAAGCTTTCTTT.